The 31 T cell receptor beta chains below all came from one sample that was sequenced in a study of breast tumors, draining lymph nodes, adjacent tissues. In TCRdb, the multiplex PCR reads were re-called with MiXCR into one record per CDR3 protein. Here the sample spans about 89,000 distinct CDR3 sequences, approximately 30% being singletons. Samples came from axillary lymph nodes draining the breast cancer. Sequencing was performed on axillary lymph node tissue. These receptors came from a female donor with breast cancer. Some clones in this sample may be carry-over from other donors' samples.

The chain links TRBV7-2 to TRBJ1-1; TRBD1 matches at 7 bases. V dropped 5 bases and J dropped 5; count of bases not matched to a gene: 14. Germline V lookup: CDR1 SGHTA, CDR2 FQGNSA. This CDR3 region has 16 residues. The CDR3 sequence: CASSQHQTGSRTEAFF. The CDR3 region has the DNA TGTGCCAGCAGCCAACACCAGACAGGGAGTCGAACTGAAGCTTTCTTT.

This clonotype was detected many times. A much larger clone lies a single base off, so this may be a read error. The V and J genes are TRBV9 and TRBJ2-7; 7 bases are a match to TRBD2. CDR3 length: 15 residues. V gave up 3 bases and J gave up 4 bases; unmatched junction bases: 10. Germline loops: CDR1 SGDLS, CDR2 YYNGEE. As DNA, the CDR3 is TGTGCCAGCAGCGAGGGGACTACTTGGGCTTACGAGCAGTACTTC. Protein product: CASSEGTTWAYEQYF. Filled out from reference TRBV9 and TRBJ2-7, the complete variable domain reads DSGVTQTPKHLITATGQRVTLRCSPRSGDLSVYWYQQSLDQGLQFLIQYYNGEERAKGNILERFSAQQFPDLHSELNLSSLELGDSALYFCASSEGTTWAYEQYFGPGTRLTVT.

The rearrangement uses TRBV2 and TRBJ1-3, with a possible D match to TRBD1 (6 bases). The CDR3 runs to 11 residues. Germline lookup yields CDR1 SNHLY and CDR2 FYNNEI. Trimming took 7 bases from V and 11 from J, leaving 12 bases between them. The CDR3 loop reads CASKTGHAIYF. The CDR3 coding sequence is TGTGCCAGCAAGACAGGTCACGCCATATATTTT. The variable domain in full, completed from reference TRBV2 and TRBJ1-3, reads EPEVTQTPSHQVTQMGQEVILRCVPISNHLYFYWYRQILGQKVEFLVSFYNNEISEKSEIFDDQFSVERPDGSNFTLKIRSTKLEDSAMYFCASKTGHAIYFGEGSWLTVV.

This clonotype was counted many times. This rearrangement joins TRBV5-6 to TRBJ1-4; 8 nucleotides agree with TRBD1. The length of the CDR3 is 14 residues. The trim removed 4 bases at V and 7 bases at J, leaving 6 bases unmatched. Germline CDR1 reads SGHDT; CDR2 reads YYEEEE. CDR3 nucleotide sequence: TGTGCCAGCAGCCCACGGACAGGGACTGAAAAACTGTTTTTT. It translates to CASSPRTGTEKLFF. Using reference TRBV5-6 and TRBJ1-4 for the parts outside the CDR3, the full variable domain is DAGVTQSPTHLIKTRGQQVTLRCSPKSGHDTVSWYQQALGQGPQFIFQYYEEEERQRGNFPDRFSGHQFPNYSSELNVNALLLGDSALYLCASSPRTGTEKLFFGSGTQLSVL.

The gene calls are TRBV2 and TRBJ1-5; D gene unclear. The CDR3 extends over 14 amino acids. CDR1 is SNHLY, CDR2 FYNNEI, per germline. V shed 1 base and J shed 5 bases, with 9 bases lying between them. CDR3 region: CASSEGSPYQPQHF. CDR3 nucleotide sequence: TGTGCCAGCAGTGAAGGAAGCCCTTATCAGCCCCAGCATTTT.

Many counts were recorded for this clonotype. CDR3 nucleotides: TGTGCCAGCTCACCAGCAGCTACGATAGGAGAGACCCAGTACTTC. Translation: CASSPAATIGETQYF. The genes are TRBV18 and TRBJ2-5; D not certain. The CDR3 is made up of 15 amino acids. Trimming shortened V by 2 bases and J by 4 bases, and 14 bases separated the two germline ends. Germline lookup yields CDR1 KGHSH and CDR2 LQKENI.

In its sample, this clonotype was seen many times. This rearrangement joins TRBV6-1 to TRBJ2-7, with D tentatively TRBD2 (5 bases). The V and J ends lost 2 bases and 3 bases respectively, with 11 bases between them. Per germline, CDR1 MNHNS and CDR2 SASEGT. There are 14 residues in the CDR3. Here the CDR3 DNA reads TGTGCCAGCAGTGAACGGGGTTCCCTCTACGAGCAGTACTTC. Its protein is CASSERGSLYEQYF.

This clonotype occurred many times. The V and J genes are TRBV3-1 and TRBJ2-5; 11 bases are a match to TRBD2. The CDR3 loop spans 17 amino acids. J lost 2 bases, V lost 7 bases, and 12 bases had no gene match. Germline lookup yields CDR1 LGHDT and CDR2 YNNKEL (reference sequence). This chain's CDR3 is CASTFLGGTSGQETQYF. CDR3 sequence (DNA): TGTGCCAGCACATTCCTCGGCGGGACTAGCGGACAAGAGACCCAGTACTTC.

As for this clonotype: This could be a read error, since a much larger clone is one nucleotide away. The V gene is TRBV20-1, the J gene TRBJ2-5; no reliable D call. The CDR3 runs to 11 residues. Germline V gene sequence: CDR1 DFQATT, CDR2 SNEGSKA (reference sequence). The CDR3 sequence: CNASGKETQSF. As DNA, the CDR3 is TGCAATGCTAGTGGGAAAGAGACCCAGTCCTTC.

Note on this clonotype: Mismatch with germline at one junction end may stem from a read error. CDR3 coding DNA: TGTGCCACCAGTGATTCCTATACGGTCGGGGGGGCCAACGTCCTGAGTTTC. Amino acid sequence: CATSDSYTVGGANVLSF. V gene TRBV24-1 combines with J gene TRBJ2-6; 8 bases are shared with TRBD2. There are 17 residues in the CDR3. In germline, CDR1 is KGHDR, CDR2 SFDVKD.

This clonotype appeared many times. This chain joins TRBV3-1 and TRBJ1-2; D not certain. Trimming left V 3 bases short and J 2 bases short, with 7 bases between. Germline V CDR1 and CDR2: LGHDT, YNNKEL (reference sequence). The CDR3 totals 13 residues. Here the CDR3 reads CASSQGSNYGYTF. The CDR3 coding sequence is TGTGCCAGCAGCCAGGGCTCAAACTATGGCTACACCTTC.

This clonotype appeared many times. The chain has TRBV20-1 and TRBJ2-7; TRBD1 agrees at 8 bases. V shed 3 bases, J shed 5 bases, and the junction held 6 bases outside the gene matches. The CDR3 has 13 amino acids. Germline V gives CDR1 DFQATT, CDR2 SNEGSKA (reference sequence). As DNA, the CDR3 is TGCAGTGCTAGGAGGACAGGGTATAACGAGCAGTACTTC. As protein: CSARRTGYNEQYF.

This clonotype was seen only a few times. This rearrangement joins TRBV6-6 to TRBJ2-5; the D is unclear. The CDR3 has 16 residues. Between the trimmed V and J ends, which lost 0 bases and 2 bases, there was a span of 13 bases. Germline CDR1 and CDR2: MNHNY and SVGAGI (reference sequence). CDR3 sequence (DNA): TGTGCCAGCAGTTACTCGTTTTGGCTGAGACAAGAGACCCAGTACTTC. Protein sequence: CASSYSFWLRQETQYF.

As for this clonotype: The DNA is omitted, as the CDR3 cannot be located on it reliably, and the CDR3 follows TCRdb's listing. The chain carries TRBV7-9 and TRBJ2-7; the table calls TRBD1, which could not be checked here. The germline CDR1 and CDR2 sequences are SEHNR and FQNEAQ (reference sequence). From its first to its last residue, the CDR3 has 20 amino acids. This CDR3 is CASSIYLCSVEGQGAYEQYF.

V usage is TRBV7-3 and J usage is TRBJ1-6; TRBD1 might be the D (5 bases). The CDR3 loop spans 12 amino acids. Germline-derived CDR1 and CDR2 are SGHTA and FQGTGA. Trimming took 5 bases from V and 7 from J, leaving 6 bases between them. CDR3: CASSGGNSPLHF. CDR3 DNA sequence: TGTGCCAGCAGCGGGGGGAATTCACCCCTCCACTTT.

This rearrangement joins TRBV20-1 to TRBJ2-5; tentatively, D is TRBD1 or TRBD2 (5 bases each). Trimming took 6 bases from V and 3 from J, leaving 17 bases between them. The CDR3 has 14 residues. CDR1 and CDR2 from the germline V gene are DFQATT and SNEGSKA (reference sequence). The CDR3 DNA reads TGCAGTGCACCCGATCCGGGACCAAAAGAGACCCAGTACTTC. Translated, it gives CSAPDPGPKETQYF.

This clonotype was seen just once. V is TRBV12-3 or TRBV12-4 and J is TRBJ2-7; 7 bases line up with TRBD2. This CDR3 is built from 16 residues. Losses at the gene ends were 2 bases for V and 5 bases for J; bases not matched to a gene: 12. The CDR3 DNA sequence: TGTGCCAGCAGTTTAATGGCGGGAGTACATCCCCACGAGCAGTACTTC. Amino acid sequence: CASSLMAGVHPHEQYF.

This clonotype was seen more than once but under ten times. J is TRBJ2-2 and V is TRBV6-2 or TRBV6-3, with 7 bases aligning to TRBD2. The germline gives CDR1 MNHEY, CDR2 SVGEGT. Trimming cost V 7 bases and J 6 bases; bases outside gene matches: 11. The CDR3 extends over 15 amino acids. The CDR3 DNA is TGTGCCAGCACCCAAAAGATAGCGGGTCCCGGGGAGCTGTTTTTT. It encodes CASTQKIAGPGELFF.

This clonotype has a count of ten or more. CDR3 sequence: CASSLPGGQYEQYF. CDR3 sequence (DNA): TGTGCCAGCAGCTTACCAGGGGGCCAGTACGAGCAGTACTTC. The rearrangement links TRBV11-2 to TRBJ2-7, with 8 bases lining up with TRBD1. J gave up 4 bases and V 2 bases, and 4 bases lay outside the gene matches. The CDR3 spans 14 residues. CDR1 SGHAT and CDR2 FQNNGV come from the germline V gene.

This clonotype was recorded at least ten times. The chain has TRBV5-6 and TRBJ2-1; D is perhaps TRBD2 (5 bases). Germline V gene data show CDR1 as SGHDT and CDR2 as YYEEEE. This CDR3 contains 16 residues. Trimming took off 0 bases at V and 9 bases at J, with 19 bases between the two ends. CDR3: CASSLGFGLSAGEQFF. The CDR3 DNA follows: TGTGCCAGCAGCTTGGGTTTTGGTCTCTCTGCGGGTGAGCAGTTCTTC.

This clonotype was found a few times. The chain carries TRBV6-5 and TRBJ2-5; D gene ambiguous. V was clipped by 0 bases and J by 0 bases, with 14 bases between them. Germline CDR1 MNHEY, CDR2 SVGAGI. The CDR3 has 17 amino acids. The CDR3 bases are TGTGCCAGCAGTTACTCGGGTAACAGCTACAACCAAGAGACCCAGTACTTC. It yields the protein CASSYSGNSYNQETQYF.

This clonotype was seen at least ten times. This chain joins TRBV4-1 and TRBJ1-2, with a weak D call TRBD1 (5 bases). The CDR3 is 12 amino acids. Looked up from germline, CDR1 is MGHRA and CDR2 is YSYEKL. Trimming took off 3 bases at V and 9 bases at J, with 11 bases between the two ends. This CDR3 reads CASSHPGSSYTF. The CDR3 DNA sequence: TGCGCCAGCAGCCATCCAGGGAGTAGCTACACCTTC.

This clonotype appeared many times. A much larger clone is a single base away; this may be a read error. V is TRBV20-1 and J is TRBJ1-3, with unresolved D. Looked up from germline, CDR1 is DFQATT and CDR2 is SNEGSKA (reference sequence). The CDR3 has 12 amino acids. Here the CDR3 DNA reads TGCAGTGCCATGCGAGATGGAAACACCACATATTTT. It is translated as CSAMRDGNTTYF.

As regards this clonotype: One end of the junction varies from germline; a read error may be responsible. The CDR3 DNA follows: TGCAGTACTAGAGATCTGCGTATTATTACCGGGAGGGCCTTGGAGCAGTACTTC. As protein: CSTRDLRIITGRALEQYF. The rearrangement uses TRBV20-1 and TRBJ2-7; 8 bases line up with TRBD2. The CDR3 has 18 amino acids. Germline V gene data show CDR1 as DFQATT and CDR2 as SNEGSKA (reference sequence).

This clonotype occurred many times. This sequence joins TRBV5-4 and TRBJ2-5, with TRBD2 matching over 8 bases. The CDR3 consists of 16 residues. J lost 2 bases, V lost 4 bases, and 10 bases had no gene match. The germline V gene encodes CDR1 SGHNT and CDR2 YYREEE (reference sequence). The CDR3 is CASSPMVLAGQETQYF. In DNA form, the CDR3 reads TGTGCCAGCAGCCCAATGGTGTTAGCGGGGCAAGAGACCCAGTACTTC.

V gene TRBV20-1 combines with J gene TRBJ2-5; 14 bases agree with TRBD2. Per germline, CDR1 DFQATT and CDR2 SNEGSKA (reference sequence). Unmatched junction bases numbered 4, after V lost 0 bases and J lost 4 bases. The CDR3 has 16 amino acids. The CDR3 protein is CSARDRLAGGSETQYF. The CDR3 DNA is TGCAGTGCTAGAGACCGACTAGCGGGAGGGTCAGAGACCCAGTACTTC.

This clonotype was seen repeatedly, ten times or more. The chain recombines TRBV7-6 with TRBJ1-1; D may be TRBD1 (6 bases). CDR3 size: 16 residues. The germline V and J ends were trimmed by 4 bases and 10 bases, with 25 bases remaining between them. The germline V gene has CDR1 SGHVS and CDR2 FNYEAQ. CDR3 sequence reads: CASSSAGAYGKGGAFF. CDR3 in DNA: TGTGCCAGCAGCTCGGCAGGGGCCTACGGTAAAGGGGGAGCTTTCTTT.

This clonotype was detected ten times or more. The V and J genes are TRBV20-1 and TRBJ2-1, with 11 bases identical to TRBD2. CDR3 length: 15 residues. J was trimmed by 7 bases and V by 3 bases; bases with no gene match: 8. CDR1 and CDR2 from the germline V gene are DFQATT and SNEGSKA (reference sequence). The CDR3 bases are TGCAGTGCTAGGGTAGCGGGAGGGCCTCGTAATGAGCAGTTCTTC. Amino acids: CSARVAGGPRNEQFF.

This clonotype showed up many times. Here the CDR3 DNA reads TGTGCCAGCAGTTTAGACAGTACCTACGAGCAGTACTTC. Encoded protein: CASSLDSTYEQYF. This chain uses TRBV27 with TRBJ2-7; D perhaps matches TRBD1 (5 bases). V was pared by 2 bases and J by 2 bases, with 7 bases between. The CDR3 extends over 13 amino acids. Germline CDR1 MNHEY, CDR2 SMNVEV (reference sequence).

This clonotype was counted at least ten times. This chain links TRBV5-5 with TRBJ1-5; D not certain. Per germline, CDR1 SGHKS and CDR2 YYEKEE (reference sequence). CDR3 length equals 16 residues. V was shortened by 1 base and J by 1 base, with 12 bases between the two germline ends. CDR3 nucleotides: TGTGCCAGCAGCTTGACTGAGGAGCCGAGCAATCAGCCCCAGCATTTT. This sequence encodes CASSLTEEPSNQPQHF.

This clonotype has a count of ten or more. The CDR3 sequence is CASSLSRQASYNEQFF. The CDR3 coding sequence is TGTGCCAGCAGCTTATCTAGACAGGCCTCCTACAATGAGCAGTTCTTC. V gene TRBV7-2 combines with J gene TRBJ2-1; D might be TRBD1 (6 bases). The V end was cut by 2 bases, the J end by 0 bases, with 11 bases between. Germline CDR1 SGHTA, CDR2 FQGNSA. The CDR3 consists of 16 residues.